This TCR beta chain was retrieved from a study of CXCR3-negative and CXCR3-positive naive CD8 T cells. Broader study findings: Naive subsets did not differ in surface CD5, and the authors estimated TCR strength using properties of the TRB CDR3.

About this clonotype: Its antigen remains unidentified.

The libraries of TRB cDNA were prepared using 5' RACE with UMI labels. TCRdb reanalyzed the 5' RACE reads and collapses them to one entry per CDR3 protein, without DNA. This repertoire includes 40,000 to 45,000 distinct CDR3 sequences. Sequencing was carried out using memory CD8+ T cells from blood. This receptor was taken from a human donor in good health. Some clones in this sample may be carry-over from other donors' samples.

The CDR3 sequence: CASSLGLESYQPQHF. The chain uses TRBV19 and TRBJ1-5. This CDR3 spans 15 amino acids. Looked up from germline, CDR1 is LNHDA and CDR2 is SQIVND (reference sequence).